A single sample is the source of the 27 T cell receptor beta chains below, sequenced in a study of shared clonotypes between healthy human individuals. Sequencing used immunoSEQ multiplex PCR; TCRdb keeps in-frame clones, though not all of them. Among approximately 2,300,000 clones listed, around 93% were seen once. The sequencing sample was made of naive CD4+ T cells from PBMCs. Stated subset: CD45RA+ positively selected. The receptors shown here come from a man between 18 and 35 years old in good health. Some clones in this sample may be carry-over from other donors' samples.

The genes are TRBV6-1 and TRBJ2-5; 7 bases map to TRBD1. The V gene end was trimmed by 2 bases and the J gene end by 5 bases; junction bases not matched to a gene: 11. This CDR3 is 16 amino acids long. From germline, CDR1 is MNHNS and CDR2 SASEGT. The CDR3 DNA reads as TGTGCCAGCAGTGAACCGGGGACAGCCGCTCGCGAGACCCAGTACTTC. Translation: CASSEPGTAARETQYF.

The chain joins TRBV2 to TRBJ2-2; no firm D call. Looked up from germline, CDR1 is SNHLY and CDR2 is FYNNEI. The CDR3 runs 11 residues. V shed 10 bases and J shed 6 bases, with 9 bases lying between them. This CDR3 reads CANHSAGELFF. CDR3 in DNA: TGTGCCAACCACTCCGCCGGGGAGCTGTTTTTT.

The chain has TRBV23-1 and TRBJ1-1; D remains unclear. TRBV23-1 is an ORF for which the function is uncertain. Trimming took 11 bases from V and 6 from J, leaving 22 bases between them. This CDR3 region has 14 residues. The CDR3 protein is CAPLYRGAIPEAFF. In DNA, the CDR3 is TGCGCCCCATTATACCGGGGTGCGATCCCTGAAGCTTTCTTT.

The chain employs TRBV5-1 and TRBJ2-1; 9 bases match TRBD2. V shed 0 bases, J shed 7 bases, and the junction held 8 bases outside the gene matches. The CDR3 totals 16 residues. Germline V CDR1 and CDR2: SGHRS, YFSETQ. CDR3: CASSLGVAGAGNEQFF. The CDR3 coding sequence is TGCGCCAGCAGCTTGGGGGTAGCGGGAGCGGGAAATGAGCAGTTCTTC. The full variable domain, its missing parts supplied by reference TRBV5-1 and TRBJ2-1, is KAGVTQTPRYLIKTRGQQVTLSCSPISGHRSVSWYQQTPGQGLQFLFEYFSETQRNKGNFPGRFSGRQFSNSRSEMNVSTLELGDSALYLCASSLGVAGAGNEQFFGPGTRLTVL.

This clone was found a few times. The chain employs TRBV7-3 and TRBJ1-2; 9 positions match TRBD1. The CDR3 sequence is 13 residues long. Germline loops: CDR1 SGHTA, CDR2 FQGTGA. Germline trimming cut 5 bases from V and 8 bases from J; bases unmatched to any gene: 6. The CDR3 protein is CASSTGTGLGYTF. The CDR3 nucleotides are TGTGCCAGCAGCACCGGGACAGGGTTAGGCTACACCTTC.

This clone was recorded once. V and J are TRBV6-1 and TRBJ1-5; no clear D. This CDR3 is 12 amino acids long. CDR1 and CDR2 from the germline V gene are MNHNS and SASEGT. Trimming took off 2 bases at V and 4 bases at J, with 3 bases between the two ends. CDR3 protein: CASSERNQPQHF. CDR3 DNA sequence: TGTGCCAGCAGTGAAAGAAATCAGCCCCAGCATTTT.

V and J are TRBV4-2 and TRBJ2-5; possible D gene TRBD1, 5 bases. With 1 base removed from V and 9 bases from J, the gap between germline ends came to 24 bases. The CDR3 is 17 amino acids. In germline, CDR1 is LGHNA, CDR2 YNFKEQ. The CDR3 loop reads CASSQVTQRGAGWAQYF. The CDR3 DNA reads TGTGCCAGCAGCCAAGTTACACAAAGGGGCGCAGGCTGGGCCCAGTACTTC.

The CDR3 is CASSPNGAGPGFGTEAFF. CDR3 nucleotide sequence: TGCGCCAGCAGCCCAAACGGAGCAGGGCCGGGGTTCGGCACTGAAGCTTTCTTT. The chain has TRBV5-1 and TRBJ1-1; TRBD1 might be the D (5 bases). This CDR3 has 18 amino acids. Trimming cost V 4 bases and J 4 bases, with 26 bases left between them. In germline, CDR1 is SGHRS, CDR2 YFSETQ.

The sample holds a few counts of this clone. The chain links TRBV18 to TRBJ2-2; 9 bases map to TRBD1. Germline CDR1 is KGHSH and CDR2 is LQKENI. The CDR3 contains 15 residues. V gave up 4 bases and J gave up 4 bases; unmatched junction bases: 4. CDR3 sequence reads: CASSLGQGSTGELFF. The CDR3 DNA reads as TGTGCCAGCTCACTCGGACAGGGGAGCACCGGGGAGCTGTTTTTT.

The chain carries TRBV25-1 and TRBJ2-1, with a possible D match to TRBD2 (7 bases). Trimming removed 10 bases at V and 9 bases at J, with 25 bases between. Per germline, CDR1 MGHDK and CDR2 SYGVNS. The CDR3 contains 15 residues. CDR3 sequence: CATRGGLNRVTEQFF. The CDR3 coding sequence is TGTGCCACCCGCGGGGGCCTCAACAGGGTTACTGAGCAGTTCTTC.

This sequence joins TRBV28 and TRBJ1-6; weak D call: TRBD1 (5 bases). Germline V gene sequence: CDR1 MDHEN, CDR2 SYDVKM. This CDR3 contains 14 residues. Trimming left V 5 bases short and J 13 bases short, with 18 bases between. The chain's CDR3 is CASSPGTGYWPLHF. Written as DNA, the CDR3 is TGTGCCAGCAGTCCGGGGACGGGATATTGGCCCCTCCACTTT. The whole variable domain, filled in from reference TRBV28 and TRBJ1-6, reads DVKVTQSSRYLVKRTGEKVFLECVQDMDHENMFWYRQDPGLGLRLIYFSYDVKMKEKGDIPEGYSVSREKKERFSLILESASTNQTSMYLCASSPGTGYWPLHFGNGTRLTVT.

The chain has TRBV7-9 and TRBJ1-1; D not resolved. Trimming stripped 2 bases from V and 11 bases from J, with 9 bases between. Germline V gives CDR1 SEHNR, CDR2 FQNEAQ (reference sequence). The CDR3 spans 11 residues. Here the CDR3 DNA reads TGTGCCAGCAGCTTAACGGGTTGGGCTTTCTTT. Protein: CASSLTGWAFF.

The chain recombines TRBV4-1 with TRBJ1-1; 8 bases match TRBD1. Germline V gene sequence: CDR1 MGHRA, CDR2 YSYEKL. V shed 4 bases, J shed 0 bases, and the junction held 4 bases outside the gene matches. The CDR3 sequence is 15 residues long. The CDR3 region has the DNA TGCGCCAGCAGCCGTGGACAGGGCTTGAACACTGAAGCTTTCTTT. Its protein product is CASSRGQGLNTEAFF.

The chain has TRBV5-1 and TRBJ2-2; weak D call: TRBD2 (6 bases). Germline CDR1 is SGHRS and CDR2 is YFSETQ. The CDR3 has 15 residues. The V end lost 7 bases, the J end lost 4 bases, and 17 bases lay between the germline ends. CDR3 nucleotide sequence: TGCGCCAGCGCCGGGGGAGCGACGGGCACCGGGGAGCTGTTTTTT. Translated, it gives CASAGGATGTGELFF.

The genes are TRBV19 and TRBJ2-5; D is unclear. The CDR3 contains 13 residues. Deletions cut 3 bases from V and 5 bases from J, with 10 bases between. Looked up from germline, CDR1 is LNHDA and CDR2 is SQIVND (reference sequence). The CDR3 loop reads CASSMERRETQYF. CDR3 coding DNA: TGTGCCAGTAGTATGGAGAGGCGCGAGACCCAGTACTTC.

The chain recombines TRBV6-6 with TRBJ1-2; D gene unclear. This CDR3 spans 14 amino acids. The germline gives CDR1 MNHNY, CDR2 SVGAGI (reference sequence). V gave up 0 bases and J gave up 13 bases, with 18 bases separating them. This CDR3 is CASSYSTSGPPPTF. For the CDR3, the DNA is TGTGCCAGCAGTTACTCGACATCGGGCCCTCCGCCCACCTTC.

With regard to this clone: This sample also contains other DNA sequences that code for the same CDR3. V and J are TRBV15 and TRBJ2-2, with unresolved D. This CDR3 region has 15 residues. CDR1 LNHNV and CDR2 YYDKDF come from the germline V gene (reference sequence). V lost 0 bases and J 5 bases, leaving 10 bases between the germline ends. CDR3 bases: TGTGCCACCAGCAGAGATCGGGCAGCTACCGGGGAGCTGTTTTTT. It specifies CATSRDRAATGELFF.

The genes are TRBV6-6 and TRBJ2-7; D unclear. The CDR3 covers 15 residues. V was clipped by 0 bases and J by 0 bases, with 9 bases between them. The V gene's germline CDR1 is MNHNY and CDR2 SVGAGI (reference sequence). For the CDR3, the DNA is TGTGCCAGCAGTTACTCGACTGTAGGCTCCTACGAGCAGTACTTC. As protein: CASSYSTVGSYEQYF.

V gene TRBV14 combines with J gene TRBJ1-4; no firm D call. Germline-derived CDR1 and CDR2 are SGHDN and FVKESK. This CDR3 is 15 amino acids long. V lost 4 bases to trimming and J lost 7 bases, with 16 bases between them. This chain's CDR3 is CASSPRVTPAEKLFF. The CDR3 DNA is TGTGCCAGCAGCCCAAGGGTCACCCCGGCTGAAAAACTGTTTTTT.

J is TRBJ1-2 and V is TRBV7-9; D possibly corresponds to TRBD1 (5 bases). The ends were cut back, 1 base at V and 2 bases at J, with 8 bases in the middle. This CDR3 spans 14 amino acids. Germline lookup yields CDR1 SEHNR and CDR2 FQNEAQ (reference sequence). CDR3 in amino acids: CASSLGDLNYGYTF. The CDR3 nucleotides are TGTGCCAGCAGCTTAGGGGACCTCAACTATGGCTACACCTTC.

Comments on this clone: Given a much more abundant clone one base away, this may be a read error. This CDR3 is also generated by other DNA sequences in the sample. The DNA of the CDR3 is TGCGCCAGCAGCTTGGACAGGTCGAACACTGAAGCTTTCTTT. This translates into CASSLDRSNTEAFF. The chain carries TRBV5-1 and TRBJ1-1, with D possibly matching TRBD1 (5 bases). Germline values: CDR1 SGHRS, CDR2 YFSETQ. This CDR3 has 14 amino acids. The V and J ends lost 0 bases and 1 base respectively, with 7 bases between them.

The chain employs TRBV11-3 and TRBJ1-3; no definite D call. Germline V gives CDR1 SGHNT, CDR2 YENEEA. The CDR3 covers 15 residues. V shed 2 bases and J shed 0 bases, with 8 bases lying between them. CDR3 sequence (DNA): TGTGCCAGCAGCTTAACGGGAACCTCTGGAAACACCATATATTTT. Its translation is CASSLTGTSGNTIYF.

The rearrangement joins TRBV6-6 to TRBJ1-1; 7 nucleotides line up with TRBD1. The CDR3 is 14 amino acids. The germline gives CDR1 MNHNY, CDR2 SVGAGI (reference sequence). V gave up 6 bases and J gave up 5 bases; unmatched junction bases: 9. The CDR3 loop is CASSLNRGGTEAFF. In DNA form, the CDR3 reads TGTGCCAGCAGCCTGAACAGGGGAGGTACTGAAGCTTTCTTT.

DNA for the CDR3: TGTGCCAGCAGTTTAAAAGGTGGGACAGGATACACAGATACGCAGTATTTT. It encodes CASSLKGGTGYTDTQYF. The chain recombines TRBV27 with TRBJ2-3; 8 bases align to TRBD1. Germline CDR1 reads MNHEY; CDR2 reads SMNVEV (reference sequence). This CDR3 has 17 amino acids. V was clipped by 2 bases and J by 2 bases; unmatched bases: 9.

V usage is TRBV7-9 and J usage is TRBJ1-6; weak D call: TRBD1 (5 bases). Germline assignment: CDR1 SEHNR and CDR2 FQNEAQ (reference sequence). The length of the CDR3 is 17 residues. Between the trimmed V and J ends, which lost 2 bases and 8 bases, there was a span of 19 bases. The CDR3 spells CASSLRPGGWYDSPLHF. The CDR3 DNA follows: TGTGCCAGCAGCTTACGGCCCGGGGGTTGGTATGATTCACCCCTCCACTTT. The full variable domain, in which reference TRBV7-9 and TRBJ1-6 provide the parts outside the CDR3, is DTGVSQNPRHKITKRGQNVTFRCDPISEHNRLYWYRQTLGQGPEFLTYFQNEAQLEKSRLLSDRFSAERPKGSFSTLEIQRTEQGDSAMYLCASSLRPGGWYDSPLHFGNGTRLTVT.

This clone was picked up one time. The chain combines TRBV7-3 with TRBJ2-7; 11 bases line up with TRBD1. The germline CDR1 and CDR2 sequences are SGHTA and FQGTGA. After removal of 4 bases from V and 6 bases from J, the junction contained 5 bases not matched to a gene. The CDR3 covers 14 residues. CDR3 coding DNA: TGTGCCAGCAGCTCCGGACAGGGGGCGGGCGAGCAGTACTTC. Its translation: CASSSGQGAGEQYF. The variable domain in full, with the rest retrieved from reference TRBV7-3 and TRBJ2-7, is GAGVSQTPSNKVTEKGKYVELRCDPISGHTALYWYRQSLGQGPEFLIYFQGTGAADDSGLPNDRFFAVRPEGSVSTLKIQRTERGDSAVYLCASSSGQGAGEQYFGPGTRLTVT.

This clone has only one observation. The chain combines TRBV18 with TRBJ2-1; 11 bases map to TRBD2. The CDR3 covers 18 residues. V gave up 3 bases and J gave up 4 bases; unmatched junction bases: 11. Germline V lookup: CDR1 KGHSH, CDR2 LQKENI. The DNA of the CDR3 is TGTGCCAGCTCACCTCGTTCCGGGACTAGCGGAGCTTACAATGAGCAGTTCTTC. Translating gives CASSPRSGTSGAYNEQFF.